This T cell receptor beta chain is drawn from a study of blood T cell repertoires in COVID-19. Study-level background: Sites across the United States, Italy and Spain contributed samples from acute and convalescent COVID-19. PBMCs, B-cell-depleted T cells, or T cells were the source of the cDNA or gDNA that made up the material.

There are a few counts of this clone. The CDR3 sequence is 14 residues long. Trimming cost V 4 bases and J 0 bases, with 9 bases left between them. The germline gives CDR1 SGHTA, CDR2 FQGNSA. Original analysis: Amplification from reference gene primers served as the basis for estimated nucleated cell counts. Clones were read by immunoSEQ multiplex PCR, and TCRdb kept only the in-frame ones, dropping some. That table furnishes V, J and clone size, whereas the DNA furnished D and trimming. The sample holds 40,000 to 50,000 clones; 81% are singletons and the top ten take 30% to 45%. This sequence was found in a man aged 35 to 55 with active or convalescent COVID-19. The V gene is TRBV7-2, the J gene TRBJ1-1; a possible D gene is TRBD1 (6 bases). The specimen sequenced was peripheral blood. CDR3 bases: TGTGCCAGCAGCTCGAGACAGGTGAACACTGAAGCTTTCTTT. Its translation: CASSSRQVNTEAFF.